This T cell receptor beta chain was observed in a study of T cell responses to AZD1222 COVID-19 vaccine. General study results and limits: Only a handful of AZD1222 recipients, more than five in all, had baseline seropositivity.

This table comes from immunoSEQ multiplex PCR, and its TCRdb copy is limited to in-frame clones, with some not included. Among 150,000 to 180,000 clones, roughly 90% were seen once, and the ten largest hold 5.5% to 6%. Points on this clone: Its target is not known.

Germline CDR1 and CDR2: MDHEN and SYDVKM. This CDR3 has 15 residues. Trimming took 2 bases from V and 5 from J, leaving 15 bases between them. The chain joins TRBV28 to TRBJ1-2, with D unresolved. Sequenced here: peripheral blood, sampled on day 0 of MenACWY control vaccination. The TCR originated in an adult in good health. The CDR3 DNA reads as TGTGCCAGCAGTTTAAGGGTGCACAGAGGATATGGCTACACCTTC. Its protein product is CASSLRVHRGYGYTF.